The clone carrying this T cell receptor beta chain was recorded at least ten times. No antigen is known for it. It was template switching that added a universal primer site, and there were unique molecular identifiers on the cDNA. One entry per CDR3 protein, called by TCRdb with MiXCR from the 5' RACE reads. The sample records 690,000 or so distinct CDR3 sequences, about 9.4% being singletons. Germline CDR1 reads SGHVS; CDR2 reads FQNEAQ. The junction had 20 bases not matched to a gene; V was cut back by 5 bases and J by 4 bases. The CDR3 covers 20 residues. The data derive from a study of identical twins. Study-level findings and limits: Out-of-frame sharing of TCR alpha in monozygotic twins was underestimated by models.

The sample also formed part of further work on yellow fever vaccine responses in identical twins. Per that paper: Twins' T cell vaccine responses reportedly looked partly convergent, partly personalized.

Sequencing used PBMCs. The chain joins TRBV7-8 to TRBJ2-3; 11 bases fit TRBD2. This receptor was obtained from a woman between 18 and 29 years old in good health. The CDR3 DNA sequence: TGTGCCAGCAGCCTACCATTGACTAGCGGGAATGATCCTGTCTCAGATACGCAGTATTTT. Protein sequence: CASSLPLTSGNDPVSDTQYF.